A selection of T cell receptor beta chains follows, all from one sample in a study of cytomegalovirus exposure and HLA in healthy donors. Profiling relied on immunoSEQ multiplex PCR, and the TCRdb table lists in-frame clones only, not all of them. The repertoire includes 95,000 to 110,000 clones, nearly 80% of them detected once, and 4.5% to 7% sits in the top ten. The sequencing sample was made of PBMCs. The source of these receptors is a man aged 55 to 69 in good health and CMV-seropositive. Each CDR3 is given with its conserved first and last residue. A D gene is named only where the DNA matches it firmly. Expanded clones get a size class; other rows say once, few or many, or leave the size out.

j_call cdr3_length d_call v_call clone_size cdr3_nt cdr3_aa
TRBJ2-5 15 TRBD1 TRBV7-7 . TGTGCCAGCAGCCCGCGGACAGGGGGAGGCGAGACCCAGTACTTC CASSPRTGGGETQYF
TRBJ1-2 12 . TRBV21-1 . TGTGCCAGCCCCCCGGGGGGCTATGGCTACACCTTC CASPPGGYGYTF
TRBJ2-3 13 . TRBV5-1 . TGCGCCAGCAGCCCGCGGACAGCAGATACGCAGTATTTT CASSPRTADTQYF
TRBJ1-6 14 . TRBV27 . TGTGCCAGCAGTTGGGGCAGGGATAATTCACCCCTCCACTTT CASSWGRDNSPLHF
TRBJ2-5 16 TRBD1 TRBV6-1 . TGTGCCAGCAGTGGAGCGCTCGGGACAGGGAAAGAGACCCAGTACTTC CASSGALGTGKETQYF
TRBJ1-5 16 . TRBV5-5 . TGTGCCAGCAGCAACAGGGTCCCGTCGATCGGTCAGCCCCAGCATTTT CASSNRVPSIGQPQHF
TRBJ2-3 16 TRBD2 TRBV5-1 . TGCGCCAGCAGCACCGCCGAGCGGGGGGCTTTAGATGCGCAGTATTTT CASSTAERGALDAQYF
TRBJ2-7 14 TRBD1 TRBV11-2 . TGTGCCAGCAGCCTAGGGGGACAGTCCTACGAGCAGTACTTC CASSLGGQSYEQYF
TRBJ2-7 14 . TRBV6-5 . TGTGCCAGCAGCGCAACAGGGAGCTCCTACGAGCAGTACTTC CASSATGSSYEQYF
TRBJ2-7 16 TRBD1 TRBV11-2 . TGTGCCAGCAGCCGAACCGGGACAGGGGACTCCTACGAGCAGTACTTC CASSRTGTGDSYEQYF
TRBJ1-5 14 . TRBV2 . TGTGCCAGCACGAACAGGGCCAAAAATCAGCCCCAGCATTTT CASTNRAKNQPQHF
TRBJ2-3 18 TRBD2 TRBV7-9 . TGTGCCAGCAGCCCCCCCCCACTAGCGGGGGGGCCTGAAGATACGCAGTATTTT CASSPPPLAGGPEDTQYF
TRBJ2-1 14 TRBD2 TRBV5-6 . TGTGCCAGCAGCTTCACACTAGCGGGGGATGAGCAGTTCTTC CASSFTLAGDEQFF
TRBJ1-4 15 . TRBV7-9 . TGTGCCAGCGGGGAGAGGGGGAGTTATAATGAAAAACTGCTTTTT CASGERGSYNEKLLF
TRBJ2-3 14 TRBD2 TRBV7-2 . TGTGCCAGCAGCTTCGGGGGGGGTTGGGATACGCAGTATTTT CASSFGGGWDTQYF
TRBJ2-7 12 . TRBV10-3 . TGTGCCATCAGGGACACAACCTACGAGCAGTACTTC CAIRDTTYEQYF
TRBJ2-7 14 . TRBV28 . TGTGCCAGCAGCGTTCCGGGGGGCGCCTACGAGCAGTACTTC CASSVPGGAYEQYF
TRBJ2-5 13 . TRBV10-3 once TGTGCCATCAGTCTGACAGTCCAAGAGACCCAGTACTTC CAISLTVQETQYF
TRBJ2-1 11 . TRBV29-1 . TGCAGCGCCCTCCCCAGGGGTGAGCAGTTCTTC CSALPRGEQFF
TRBJ2-7 16 TRBD1 TRBV6-6 . TGTGCCAGCAGTTACTCGAGTGGCAGGGGGCCCTACGAGCAGTACTTC CASSYSSGRGPYEQYF
TRBJ2-5 16 TRBD2 TRBV5-1 . TGCGCCAGCAGCTTGCTGGCTAGCGGGGGGCAAGAGACCCAGTACTTC CASSLLASGGQETQYF
TRBJ2-7 13 . TRBV7-2 . TGTGCCAGCAGCTTCATAGACACCTACGAGCAGTACTTC CASSFIDTYEQYF